This TCR beta chain originates from a study of shared clonotypes between healthy human individuals. Study-level information: Each donor had three CD4 naive, three CD4 memory, two CD8 naive and one CD8 memory plate. Study-wide findings and caveats: Shared across a few donors were around 5% of the naive CD4 clonotypes. Generation probability values for non-shared clonotypes were lower than those for clonotypes shared by all four donors.

Between the trimmed V and J ends, which lost 4 bases and 0 bases, there was a span of 7 bases. The CDR3 runs to 13 residues. CDR1 is SGHDN, CDR2 FVKESK, per germline. At a deep level, the assay was run. This table comes from immunoSEQ multiplex PCR, and its TCRdb copy is limited to in-frame clones, with some not included. The sample holds about 2,100,000 clones, about 92% seen once. Naive CD8 cells were CD45RO-negative, positively selected for CCR7, excluding terminally differentiated effector memory CD45RA+ cells. Comment on this clone: Its matching antigen is unknown.

The origin of this receptor is a man in his late teens or twenties in good health. Some clones in this sample may be carry-over from other donors' samples. The chain couples TRBV14 to TRBJ2-7; D uncertain. Sequenced sample: naive CD8+ T cells from PBMCs. This CDR3 reads CASSLAISYEQYF. CDR3 nucleotide sequence: TGTGCCAGCAGCCTGGCGATCTCCTACGAGCAGTACTTC.